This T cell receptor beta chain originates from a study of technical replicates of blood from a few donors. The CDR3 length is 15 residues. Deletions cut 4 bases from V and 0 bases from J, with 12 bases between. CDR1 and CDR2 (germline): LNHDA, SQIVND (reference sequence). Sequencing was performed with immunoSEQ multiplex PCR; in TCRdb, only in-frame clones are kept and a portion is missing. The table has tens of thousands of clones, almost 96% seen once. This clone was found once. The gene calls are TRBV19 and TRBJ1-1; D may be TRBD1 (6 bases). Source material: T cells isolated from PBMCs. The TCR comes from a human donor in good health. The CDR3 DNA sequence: TGTGCCAGTAGTACAGCGACAGGAGTGAACACTGAAGCTTTCTTT. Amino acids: CASSTATGVNTEAFF.